Below, one T cell receptor beta chain is given with its context. Its target is unknown. Genomic DNA provided the template from which TCR beta VDJ and CDR3 profiles were obtained. TCRdb reprocessed the reads with MiXCR, giving one entry per CDR3 protein. The sample lists some 150,000 distinct CDR3 sequences, about two thirds occurring once. Patients who underwent sequencing had shown CD8+CD57+ cell expansion by flow cytometry. Blood sampling was performed on the patients, and none of them had received therapy by then. This sample stems from a study of CD8+CD57+ T cells in acquired aplastic anemia. Study at large: Isolated CD4+ and CD8+ cells, once sorted, yielded DNA averaging roughly 3.4 ug.

The V and J ends lost 1 base and 11 bases respectively, with 14 bases between them. The CDR3 extends over 13 amino acids. Germline CDR1 reads SEHNR; CDR2 reads FQNEAQ (reference sequence). Study-level points and caveats: Sharing between patients and controls was observed for about 27 CD8+ CDR3 sequences.

This chain uses TRBV7-9 with TRBJ1-1, with TRBD1 as a possible D gene (5 bases). The sample taken for sequencing was sorted CD4+, CD8+, or CD8+CD57+ T cells (not recorded which) from PBMCs. The sequence was obtained from a human donor with aplastic anemia. CDR3 coding DNA: TGTGCCAGCAGCTTAGGGTTGGGGGACGAGGCTTTCTTT. This sequence encodes CASSLGLGDEAFF.